This T cell receptor beta chain was sequenced for a study of T cells in Graves' hyperthyroidism and ophthalmopathy. This clonotype has at least ten counts. Regions amplified from RNA transcripts were the TCR beta CDR3 regions. RT-PCR in the first round (using the HTBI primer set) targeted the TCR CDR3. TCRdb re-called the multiplex PCR reads with MiXCR, one entry per CDR3 protein. Found here are over 450,000 distinct CDR3 sequences, about a sixth of them singletons; the top ten hold approximately 15%. Germline lookup yields CDR1 MDHEN and CDR2 SYDVKM. The length of the CDR3 is 15 residues. J gave up 3 bases and V 6 bases, and 9 bases lay outside the gene matches. Each person with ophthalmopathy scored at least 3 on the Clinical Activity Score, reached NOSPECS grade 4 or higher, and had been ill under 3 months. Clinical symptoms, serum thyroxine, TRAb, thyroid ultrasound and orbital computed tomography established diagnosis. The PBMCs had their origin in more than 9.5 ml of fresh peripheral blood.

V is TRBV28 and J is TRBJ2-3, with TRBD2 identical over 7 bases. Sequencing was carried out using blood. This sequence originates from a woman aged 18-29 years with Graves' ophthalmopathy. The CDR3 reads CASRRLAERTDTQYF. CDR3 nucleotide sequence: TGTGCCAGCAGGCGACTAGCTGAGCGGACAGATACGCAGTATTTT.